This paragraph covers one T cell receptor beta chain sequence. Its antigen is undetermined. The CDR3 sequence is 16 residues long. V gave up 5 bases and J gave up 0 bases; unmatched junction bases: 8. In germline, CDR1 is WNHNN, CDR2 SYGVQD (reference sequence). Generated by immunoSEQ multiplex PCR, the TCRdb table keeps only in-frame clones and is missing some. In the table there are about 130,000 clones, roughly 77% of which are singletons. Time point denoted: week 11, during vaccination. Doses of 300 ug of mutant IDH1 20-mer peptide were given with topical imiquimod. The record originates from a study of a mutant IDH1 vaccine in newly diagnosed glioma. Across the study: Patients received eight vaccinations in weeks 1, 3, 5, 7, 11, 15, 19, 23. Treated individuals were about 62% male and approximately 40% female, averaging about 37 years of age. With temozolomide cycles, or 4-6 weeks after radiotherapy alone, vaccination was started. Earlier treatment was radiotherapy, temozolomide, or both, with most getting both.

The sample here was PBMCs, taken from a glioma patient whose treatment included an IDH1 peptide vaccine. The receptor was derived from a man aged 40-49 years with glioma. The V call is TRBV10-1, the J call TRBJ2-3; 7 nucleotides match TRBD2. CDR3 residues: CASSPLGGGSTDTQYF. CDR3 sequence (DNA): TGCGCCAGCAGTCCTTTGGGCGGGGGAAGCACAGATACGCAGTATTTT.